The subject of this entry is one T cell receptor beta chain. TCRdb's copy holds only in-frame clones and misses some; the assay was immunoSEQ multiplex PCR. The table shows roughly 500,000 clones, with 80% to 90% occurring only once. V trimming: 6 bases; J trimming: 2 bases; junction bases outside the gene matches: 7. Per the germline V gene, CDR1 is MNHEY and CDR2 is SVGAGI. This CDR3 spans 14 amino acids. The record originates from a study of blood T cell repertoires in COVID-19. Turning to the study itself: Spain, Italy and the United States supplied samples that represented acute and convalescent COVID-19.

Seattle patients were enrolled while actively infected and followed longitudinally. This chain uses TRBV6-5 with TRBJ2-7; 7 bases map to TRBD1. The clonotype was recovered from a man aged 18 to 30 with COVID-19, enrolled during active disease. Sequenced material: peripheral blood. The CDR3 bases are TGTGCCAGCAGCCTCGGACAGGCGACCTACGAGCAGTACTTC. It is translated as CASSLGQATYEQYF.